This T cell receptor beta chain originates from a study of T cell repertoires in cytomegalovirus infection. The wider study: Shared public TCR beta signatures pointed to both CMV infection and a matching HLA type.

The study, taken as a whole, reports: Cumulated frequencies of public TCR beta families served to identify carriers of CMV plus the relevant HLA.

TCRdb re-called the reads with MiXCR, one entry per CDR3 protein. The sample contains approximately 140,000 distinct CDR3 sequences, roughly a quarter of which appear only once. On this clonotype: Its antigen is undetermined.

This CDR3 region has 12 residues. Germline CDR1 reads LNHDA; CDR2 reads SQIVND (reference sequence). Trimming took 10 bases from V and 2 from J, leaving 10 bases between them. The TCR was taken from a human donor in good health (CMV status not recorded). Some clones in this sample may be carry-over from other donors' samples. The chain carries TRBV19 and TRBJ2-3; D not certain. Input material: PBMCs, sequenced either directly or after in vitro stimulation (not recorded which). In nucleotides, the CDR3 is TGTGCCACCGCAGAAGCCACAGATACGCAGTATTTT. Amino acids: CATAEATDTQYF.